What follows are 8 T cell receptor beta chains derived from one specimen sequenced in a study of identical twins. TCRdb used MiXCR to reprocess the 5' RACE reads, holding one entry per CDR3 protein. In the table there are 500,000 to 600,000 distinct CDR3 sequences, less than 25% of which are singletons. These data were also filed under a second study, of T cells expressing NK-cell markers.

Sequencing was performed on CD4+ T cells sorted from blood. These receptors were obtained from a woman aged 18-29 years in good health.

This clonotype was seen many times. The V and J genes are TRBV6-5 and TRBJ2-4; D gene uncertain. CDR3 length: 14 amino acids. The germline V and J ends were trimmed by 2 bases and 6 bases, with 11 bases remaining between them. CDR1 is MNHEY, CDR2 SVGAGI, per germline. The CDR3 DNA sequence: TGTGCCAGCAGTTACGTCTCTAGTAGAAACATTCAGTACTTC. Its translation is CASSYVSSRNIQYF.

This clonotype was seen only a few times. CDR3 coding DNA: TGTGCCAGCAGTTACTCGGGGAGGGGGAATTCACCCCTCCACTTT. It codes for CASSYSGRGNSPLHF. The chain has TRBV6-5 and TRBJ1-6; D is possibly TRBD1 (6 bases). The germline gives CDR1 MNHEY, CDR2 SVGAGI. Trimming cost V 0 bases and J 7 bases, with 10 bases left between them. The CDR3 length is 15 residues.

This clonotype was detected a few times. This chain uses TRBV20-1 with TRBJ2-3, with unresolved D. V was cut by 0 bases and J by 1 base, with 11 bases left in between. The CDR3 runs 15 residues. Per germline, CDR1 DFQATT and CDR2 SNEGSKA (reference sequence). CDR3 sequence reads: CSARDMTPGTDTQYF. For the CDR3, the DNA is TGCAGTGCTAGAGATATGACACCAGGCACAGATACGCAGTATTTT.

This chain joins TRBV7-6 and TRBJ2-7, with TRBD1 identical over 10 bases. CDR1 is SGHVS and CDR2 is FNYEAQ in the germline V gene. Losses at the gene ends were 0 bases for V and 3 bases for J; bases not matched to a gene: 2. The CDR3 is 15 amino acids. This CDR3 is CASSLARTGGYEQYF. The DNA of the CDR3 is TGTGCCAGCAGCTTAGCTAGGACAGGGGGCTACGAGCAGTACTTC.

This clonotype showed up many times. The chain has TRBV20-1 and TRBJ2-5; the D gene is possibly TRBD1 (6 bases). CDR1 and CDR2 (germline): DFQATT, SNEGSKA (reference sequence). V gave up 1 base and J gave up 4 bases, with 13 bases separating them. The CDR3 covers 14 residues. The CDR3 DNA sequence: TGCAGTGCTAGAGCCGAGGGACACCGAGAGACCCAGTACTTC. Amino acid sequence: CSARAEGHRETQYF.

The gene calls are TRBV7-2 and TRBJ2-2; D is ambiguous. This CDR3 is built from 15 residues. Germline V CDR1 and CDR2: SGHTA, FQGNSA. Trimming removed 2 bases at V and 5 bases at J, with 12 bases between. CDR3 bases: TGTGCCAGCAGCTTAATAGCCTTAGGAACCGGGGAGCTGTTTTTT. Protein: CASSLIALGTGELFF.

This clonotype was seen a handful of times. The chain has TRBV5-1 and TRBJ2-7; 10 bases map to TRBD1. Germline V gives CDR1 SGHRS, CDR2 YFSETQ. V shed 2 bases, J shed 5 bases, and the junction held 7 bases outside the gene matches. This CDR3 is built from 15 residues. CDR3 bases: TGCGCCAGCAGCTTAGACAGGGGGCGAAGTAACGAGCAGTACTTC. This codes for CASSLDRGRSNEQYF. The entire variable domain, with the rest obtained from reference TRBV5-1 and TRBJ2-7, is as follows: KAGVTQTPRYLIKTRGQQVTLSCSPISGHRSVSWYQQTPGQGLQFLFEYFSETQRNKGNFPGRFSGRQFSNSRSEMNVSTLELGDSALYLCASSLDRGRSNEQYFGPGTRLTVT.

This clonotype was recorded a few times. The CDR3 DNA follows: TGTGCCAGCAGCTGGCGGGACAGTAGCAATCAGCCCCAGCATTTT. As protein: CASSWRDSSNQPQHF. This chain joins TRBV7-2 and TRBJ1-5; 7 bases map to TRBD1. This CDR3 spans 15 amino acids. J was trimmed by 0 bases and V by 4 bases; bases with no gene match: 3. The V gene's germline CDR1 is SGHTA and CDR2 FQGNSA.